This paragraph reports one TCR beta chain. The sample comes from a study of blood T cell repertoires in COVID-19. The overall study: The study drew acute and convalescent COVID-19 samples from the United States, Italy and Spain. Sources were T cells, B-cell-depleted T cells, or PBMCs; the material itself was cDNA or gDNA.

Per the study methods: Cell counts per sample came from amplifying reference gene primers. Sequencing used immunoSEQ multiplex PCR; TCRdb keeps in-frame clones, though not all of them. V, J and clone size reflect that table, while D and trimming were determined from the DNA. Here the sample spans about 98,000 clones, roughly 82% being singletons. Germline trimming cut 4 bases from V and 2 bases from J; bases unmatched to any gene: 2. The CDR3 length is 14 residues. Germline lookup yields CDR1 SGHNT and CDR2 YYREEE (reference sequence). The chain uses TRBV5-4 and TRBJ2-3; TRBD2 aligns across 9 bases. Sequenced: peripheral blood. The clonotype originates from a man aged 80 or over with acute or convalescent COVID-19. The CDR3 region has the DNA TGTGCCAGCAGCGCGGGGGGGTCCACAGATACGCAGTATTTT. Translation gives CASSAGGSTDTQYF.